One sample yielded the 8 T cell receptor beta chains listed below, sequenced in a study of blood T cell repertoires in COVID-19. Generated by immunoSEQ multiplex PCR, the TCRdb table keeps only in-frame clones and is missing some. The profile shows approximately 440,000 clones, 90% of them singletons. Sequencing input: PBMCs or T cells enriched from blood (not recorded which). Every receptor here comes from a man younger than 35 who had recovered from COVID-19.

In its sample, this clone was seen once. The genes are TRBV15 and TRBJ1-1; no reliable D call. V lost 0 bases to trimming and J lost 9 bases, with 11 bases between them. The CDR3 loop spans 13 amino acids. In germline, CDR1 is LNHNV, CDR2 YYDKDF (reference sequence). The CDR3 DNA reads as TGTGCCACCAGCAGAGATCAGCGGTTTCAAGCTTTCTTT. This sequence encodes CATSRDQRFQAFF. Combining the CDR3 with reference TRBV15 and TRBJ1-1 gives the whole variable domain DAMVIQNPRYQVTQFGKPVTLSCSQTLNHNVMYWYQQKSSQAPKLLFHYYDKDFNNEADTPDNFQSRRPNTSFCFLDIRSPGLGDTAMYLCATSRDQRFQAFFGQGTRLTVV.

The chain recombines TRBV18 with TRBJ2-2; tentative D call: TRBD1 (5 bases). With 4 bases removed from V and 3 bases from J, the gap between germline ends came to 9 bases. Germline V gives CDR1 KGHSH, CDR2 LQKENI. There are 14 residues in the CDR3. Here the CDR3 DNA reads TGTGCCAGCTCACTCCAGGGATACACCGGGGAGCTGTTTTTT. It codes for CASSLQGYTGELFF.

The chain uses TRBV12-3 or TRBV12-4 and TRBJ2-7; 7 positions match TRBD1. The V gene end was trimmed by 11 bases and the J gene end by 1 base; junction bases not matched to a gene: 8. The CDR3 length is 13 residues. The CDR3 DNA sequence: TGTGCCGCCAGCAGGGGGTGGTCCTACGAGCAGTACTTC. Translating gives CAASRGWSYEQYF.

The chain recombines TRBV11-2 with TRBJ1-2; possibly TRBD1 for D (6 bases). V lost 8 bases to trimming and J lost 4 bases, with 20 bases between them. The CDR3 extends over 15 amino acids. Looked up from germline, CDR1 is SGHAT and CDR2 is FQNNGV. This chain's CDR3 is CASLRSPGGGYGYTF. CDR3 bases: TGTGCCAGCCTGCGAAGTCCGGGAGGGGGCTATGGCTACACCTTC.

This clone has a single count. The CDR3 loop reads CASRGGQGLGTQYF. CDR3 bases: TGTGCCAGCAGGGGGGGACAGGGCCTCGGTACGCAGTATTTT. The V gene is TRBV6-5, the J gene TRBJ2-3, with 9 bases lining up with TRBD1. This CDR3 spans 14 amino acids. The germline gives CDR1 MNHEY, CDR2 SVGAGI. V shed 6 bases and J 8 bases; nucleotides not matched to a gene: 9.

This clone was seen a handful of times. This chain joins TRBV6-1 and TRBJ2-1, with 7 bases fitting TRBD2. The CDR3 is made up of 17 amino acids. Trimming cost V 2 bases and J 1 base; bases outside gene matches: 8. CDR1 is MNHNS, CDR2 SASEGT, per germline. Here the CDR3 DNA reads TGTGCCAGCAGTGAAATTCTGGGGCGGGAGTCCTACAATGAGCAGTTCTTC. Translated, it gives CASSEILGRESYNEQFF.

The chain couples TRBV4-1 to TRBJ1-4; D is uncertain. This CDR3 comprises 15 residues. V lost 2 bases and J 4 bases, leaving 11 bases between the germline ends. Per the germline V gene, CDR1 is MGHRA and CDR2 is YSYEKL. CDR3 sequence: CASSQFRGLNEKLFF. In DNA form, the CDR3 reads TGCGCCAGCAGCCAATTTCGCGGCCTTAATGAAAAACTGTTTTTT.

The chain recombines TRBV4-2 with TRBJ2-1; D possibly corresponds to TRBD2 (6 bases). Germline V lookup: CDR1 LGHNA, CDR2 YNFKEQ. With 4 bases removed from V and 7 bases from J, the gap between germline ends came to 17 bases. The CDR3 covers 15 residues. The DNA of the CDR3 is TGTGCCAGCAGCCGGAGATCGGGACTGTCGAATGAGCAGTTCTTC. It encodes CASSRRSGLSNEQFF.